One sample yielded the 23 T cell receptor beta chains listed below, sequenced in a study of T cells in Graves' hyperthyroidism and ophthalmopathy. RNA transcripts served as the template for amplifying TCR beta CDR3 regions. The HTBI primer set drove a first-round RT-PCR of the TCR CDR3. In TCRdb, the multiplex PCR reads were re-called with MiXCR into one record per CDR3 protein. This sample has 400,000 or so distinct CDR3 sequences, with more than 14% found just once. Sample: blood. The origin of the receptors is a woman aged 30 to 39 with Graves' ophthalmopathy.

This clonotype was counted many times. The chain combines TRBV28 with TRBJ1-2; the D is unclear. Per germline, CDR1 MDHEN and CDR2 SYDVKM. V lost 2 bases to trimming and J lost 4 bases, with 11 bases between them. There are 14 residues in the CDR3. CDR3 in DNA: TGTGCCAGCAGTTTAATGGCGACGGCCTATGGCTACACCTTC. Translated: CASSLMATAYGYTF.

A remark on this clonotype: A much larger clone differs from this one at a single base, so this may be a read error. The chain recombines TRBV7-2 with TRBJ1-4, with 7 bases lining up with TRBD1. Germline CDR1 is SGHTA and CDR2 is FQGNSA. The CDR3 is 15 residues long. CDR3 loop: CASSTRDSTNEELFF. The CDR3 DNA follows: TGTGCCAGCAGCACGAGGGACAGTACTAATGAAGAACTGTTTTTT.

V gene TRBV2 combines with J gene TRBJ2-2; D call uncertain. This CDR3 comprises 12 residues. V was cut by 4 bases and J by 7 bases, with 7 bases left in between. Germline CDR1 SNHLY, CDR2 FYNNEI. The CDR3 region is CASSVGFGELFF. CDR3 bases: TGTGCCAGCAGTGTGGGTTTCGGGGAGCTGTTTTTT. Supplemented by reference TRBV2 and TRBJ2-2, the full variable domain reads EPEVTQTPSHQVTQMGQEVILRCVPISNHLYFYWYRQILGQKVEFLVSFYNNEISEKSEIFDDQFSVERPDGSNFTLKIRSTKLEDSAMYFCASSVGFGELFFGEGSRLTVL.

The table lists this clonotype with many counts. V usage is TRBV9 and J usage is TRBJ2-7, with D possibly being TRBD1 (6 bases). The V and J ends lost 3 bases and 3 bases respectively, with 13 bases between them. From germline, CDR1 is SGDLS and CDR2 YYNGEE. This CDR3 spans 14 amino acids. The CDR3 sequence: CASSETGLNYEQYF. The CDR3, as DNA: TGTGCCAGCAGCGAGACAGGATTGAACTACGAGCAGTACTTC. Drawing the rest from reference TRBV9 and TRBJ2-7, the complete variable domain is DSGVTQTPKHLITATGQRVTLRCSPRSGDLSVYWYQQSLDQGLQFLIQYYNGEERAKGNILERFSAQQFPDLHSELNLSSLELGDSALYFCASSETGLNYEQYFGPGTRLTVT.

This clonotype came up many times. The chain recombines TRBV30 with TRBJ2-5; 13 bases match TRBD2. The CDR3 covers 12 residues. V was clipped by 5 bases and J by 7 bases; unmatched bases: 1. The germline gives CDR1 GTSNPN, CDR2 SVGIG (reference sequence). The CDR3 nucleotides read TGTGCCTGGGGGACTAGCGGGGTGACCCAGTACTTC. Protein sequence: CAWGTSGVTQYF. The entire variable domain, with the rest obtained from reference TRBV30 and TRBJ2-5, is as follows: SQTIHQWPATLVQPVGSPLSLECTVEGTSNPNLYWYRQAAGRGLQLLFYSVGIGQISSEVPQNLSASRPQDRQFILSSKKLLLSDSGFYLCAWGTSGVTQYFGPGTRLLVL.

A few counts support this clonotype. CDR3 loop: CSVGRPGGHTEAFF. The DNA of the CDR3 is TGCAGCGTTGGGCGTCCAGGGGGCCACACTGAAGCTTTCTTT. The rearrangement uses TRBV29-1 and TRBJ1-1; 8 nucleotides line up with TRBD1. V lost 4 bases, J lost 3 bases, and 7 bases stayed unmatched. The germline CDR1 and CDR2 sequences are SQVTM and ANQGSEA. This CDR3 has 14 residues.

This clonotype occurred many times. This chain links TRBV12-3 or TRBV12-4 with TRBJ1-2; 7 nucleotides match TRBD1. The CDR3 consists of 14 residues. V lost 5 bases to trimming and J lost 7 bases; unmatched junction nucleotides: 10. This chain's CDR3 is CASSPATGKGGYTF. CDR3 sequence (DNA): TGTGCCAGCAGTCCAGCGACAGGGAAGGGTGGCTACACCTTC.

This clonotype showed up many times. J is TRBJ2-1 and V is TRBV7-9, with TRBD2 matching 13 bases. Germline assignment: CDR1 SEHNR and CDR2 FQNEAQ (reference sequence). Trimming removed 4 bases from V and 8 bases from J; junction bases left unmatched: 5. This CDR3 region has 15 residues. CDR3 loop: CASSSTSGGLYEQFF. The CDR3, as DNA: TGTGCCAGCAGCTCGACTAGCGGGGGGCTGTATGAGCAGTTCTTC.

About this clonotype itself: Being one base from a much bigger clone, this may be a read error. The chain employs TRBV9 and TRBJ1-3; 7 bases agree with TRBD1. The CDR3 is 15 residues long. Germline loops: CDR1 SGDLS, CDR2 YYNGEE. V was clipped by 4 bases and J by 0 bases; unmatched bases: 4. The CDR3 protein is CASSLDRVSGNTIYF. CDR3 DNA sequence: TGTGCCAGCAGCCTCGACAGGGTCTCTGGAAACACCATATATTTT.

This clonotype was detected ten times or more. This CDR3 is CATIKRTASSTDTQYF. CDR3 DNA: TGTGCCACCATAAAACGGACAGCCTCTAGCACAGATACGCAGTATTTT. The chain carries TRBV2 and TRBJ2-3; a possible D gene is TRBD1 (6 bases). CDR1 is SNHLY, CDR2 FYNNEI, per germline. The CDR3 is made up of 16 amino acids. V was cut by 10 bases and J by 0 bases, with 20 bases left in between. The full variable domain, with the rest looked up from reference TRBV2 and TRBJ2-3, is EPEVTQTPSHQVTQMGQEVILRCVPISNHLYFYWYRQILGQKVEFLVSFYNNEISEKSEIFDDQFSVERPDGSNFTLKIRSTKLEDSAMYFCATIKRTASSTDTQYFGPGTRLTVL.

This clonotype was seen only a few times. The chain couples TRBV20-1 to TRBJ2-4; D uncertain. This CDR3 comprises 13 residues. The V end lost 3 bases, the J end lost 2 bases, and 8 bases lay between the germline ends. Germline lookup yields CDR1 DFQATT and CDR2 SNEGSKA (reference sequence). For the CDR3, the DNA is TGCAGTGCTAGTACGGTCTCCAAAAACATTCAGTACTTC. Residues: CSASTVSKNIQYF.

This clonotype appeared many times. The chain uses TRBV19 and TRBJ2-7; 8 bases align to TRBD1. J was trimmed by 2 bases and V by 3 bases; bases with no gene match: 3. Germline V gene lookup returns CDR1 LNHDA and CDR2 SQIVND (reference sequence). This CDR3 region has 14 residues. The CDR3 sequence: CASSIDRGTYEQYF. The CDR3 DNA is TGTGCCAGTAGTATCGACAGGGGAACCTACGAGCAGTACTTC. The complete variable domain, with remaining parts taken from reference TRBV19 and TRBJ2-7, reads DGGITQSPKYLFRKEGQNVTLSCEQNLNHDAMYWYRQDPGQGLRLIYYSQIVNDFQKGDIAEGYSVSREKKESFPLTVTSAQKNPTAFYLCASSIDRGTYEQYFGPGTRLTVT.

This clonotype was seen at least ten times. This sequence joins TRBV9 and TRBJ1-4, with 7 bases aligning to TRBD1. CDR1 is SGDLS, CDR2 YYNGEE, per germline. The CDR3 length is 15 residues. The V and J ends lost 3 bases and 10 bases, in that order; junction bases with no gene match: 12. The CDR3 sequence is CASSATGDIYGKLFF. DNA for the CDR3: TGTGCCAGCAGCGCCACAGGGGATATCTATGGAAAACTGTTTTTT.

A few counts support this clonotype. The rearrangement links TRBV20-1 to TRBJ2-7; the match to TRBD1 covers 9 bases. Germline V gives CDR1 DFQATT, CDR2 SNEGSKA (reference sequence). V was pared by 7 bases and J by 2 bases, with 9 bases of the junction left unmatched. The CDR3 extends over 14 amino acids. For the CDR3, the DNA is TGCAGTGGGAAAGGGGGGGACAGGGCCTACGAGCAGTACTTC. It is translated as CSGKGGDRAYEQYF.

This clonotype was observed many times. V gene TRBV29-1 combines with J gene TRBJ2-3, with 9 bases aligning to TRBD2. V lost 5 bases, J lost 6 bases, and 6 bases stayed unmatched. This CDR3 spans 13 amino acids. Germline-derived CDR1 and CDR2 are SQVTM and ANQGSEA. Here the CDR3 DNA reads TGCAGCGTTCGGAGCGGGGGGCTGGATACGCAGTATTTT. The encoded protein is CSVRSGGLDTQYF.

There are a few counts of this clonotype. The rearrangement links TRBV4-1 to TRBJ1-1; 8 nucleotides match TRBD1. Germline CDR1 reads MGHRA; CDR2 reads YSYEKL. The CDR3 consists of 16 residues. V lost 1 base and J lost 6; bases outside the gene matches: 10. The CDR3 reads CASSQVFGQGWPEAFF. The DNA for the CDR3 is TGCGCCAGCAGCCAAGTATTTGGACAGGGCTGGCCTGAAGCTTTCTTT.

About this clonotype: The junction differs from germline at one of its ends, possibly a read error. The chain couples TRBV5-1 to TRBJ1-1, with D tentatively TRBD1 (6 bases). CDR3 size: 15 residues. Germline V gives CDR1 SGHRS, CDR2 YFSETQ. Written as DNA, the CDR3 is TGCGCCAGCAGCTTCTTACAGGGATGGAGCACTGAAGGTTTCTTT. It encodes CASSFLQGWSTEGFF.

In this sample, this clonotype turned up many times. This sequence joins TRBV7-8 and TRBJ2-2; 7 nucleotides line up with TRBD1. This CDR3 is 14 amino acids long. Germline V gives CDR1 SGHVS, CDR2 FQNEAQ. Losses at the gene ends were 5 bases for V and 4 bases for J; bases not matched to a gene: 4. The CDR3 bases are TGTGCCAGCAGCCCTCGACAGGGCACCGGGGAGCTGTTTTTT. It is translated as CASSPRQGTGELFF.

This clonotype was detected many times. V is TRBV12-3 or TRBV12-4 and J is TRBJ1-5; D is uncertain. V gave up 3 bases and J gave up 0 bases, with 15 bases separating them. The CDR3 length is 17 residues. The CDR3 protein is CASSFRMTDYSNQPQHF. The CDR3 bases are TGTGCCAGCAGTTTTCGGATGACTGATTATAGCAATCAGCCCCAGCATTTT.

This clonotype was recorded many times. The chain combines TRBV20-1 with TRBJ2-7; D is possibly TRBD1 (5 bases). CDR1 and CDR2 from the germline V gene are DFQATT and SNEGSKA (reference sequence). V was shortened by 3 bases and J by 4 bases, with 19 bases between the two germline ends. This CDR3 is built from 15 residues. This CDR3 is CSARGWGSRIYEQYF. CDR3 in DNA: TGCAGTGCTAGGGGATGGGGCAGCCGAATTTACGAGCAGTACTTC.

The V call is TRBV2, the J call TRBJ2-5; 9 bases align to TRBD1. This CDR3 comprises 15 residues. Germline CDR1 SNHLY, CDR2 FYNNEI. J lost 5 bases, V lost 6 bases, and 10 bases had no gene match. CDR3 sequence (DNA): TGTGCCAGCAGGGAACAGGGGGCTAAGGGGGAGACCCAGTACTTC. As protein: CASREQGAKGETQYF.

This clonotype was found a few times. The rearrangement uses TRBV10-3 and TRBJ2-1, with D possibly TRBD1 on 7 matching bases. CDR3 length: 16 residues. Looked up from germline, CDR1 is ENHRY and CDR2 is SYGVKD. V shed 0 bases and J shed 8 bases, with 17 bases lying between them. CDR3 sequence reads: CAISESVRRGLYEQFF. Written as DNA, the CDR3 is TGTGCCATCAGTGAGTCCGTGAGGAGGGGGCTGTATGAGCAGTTCTTC.

The sample holds many counts of this clonotype. This sequence joins TRBV6-1 and TRBJ2-3; D could derive from TRBD1 or TRBD2 (6 bases each). From germline, CDR1 is MNHNS and CDR2 SASEGT. The CDR3 runs to 17 residues. Trimming cost V 7 bases and J 3 bases, with 23 bases left between them. The CDR3 region has the DNA TGTGCCAGCACCCCCTGGGGGGCTCGACGGGGTACAGATACGCAGTATTTT. Amino acids: CASTPWGARRGTDTQYF.